Listed here are 10 T cell receptor beta chains from one sample, sequenced in a study of cytomegalovirus exposure and HLA in healthy donors. The PCR ran on 60 Vbeta and 13 Jbeta primers. Using immunoSEQ multiplex PCR, the repertoire was profiled, and TCRdb retains in-frame clones only, with some absent. The sample carries 100,000 to 150,000 clones, 76% recorded once. The sequenced sample consisted of PBMCs. These receptors all come from a man aged 50 to 60 in good health and CMV-seronegative.

The chain carries TRBV7-2 and TRBJ1-4; D is unresolved. Trimming stripped 5 bases from V and 7 bases from J, with 14 bases between. This CDR3 is 14 amino acids long. Per germline, CDR1 SGHTA and CDR2 FQGNSA. CDR3 sequence: CASSRGPGSEKLFF. The CDR3 DNA is TGTGCCAGCAGCCGAGGACCTGGGAGTGAAAAACTGTTTTTT.

About this clone: At one boundary the junction diverges from the germline segment, which might be a read error. The chain uses TRBV7-9 and TRBJ2-2, with TRBD1 matching 8 bases. Per germline, CDR1 SEHNR and CDR2 FQNEAQ (reference sequence). The CDR3 covers 15 residues. The CDR3 loop reads CSSSQDRELGGELFF. DNA of the CDR3: TGTTCCAGCAGCCAGGACAGGGAATTAGGCGGGGAGCTGTTTTTT.

With regard to this clone: A read error may account for a junction end that differs from germline. V is TRBV7-9 and J is TRBJ1-1; possibly TRBD1 for D (5 bases). This CDR3 contains 15 residues. From germline, CDR1 is SEHNR and CDR2 FQNEAQ (reference sequence). The CDR3 is CSSSSLSGGITEAFF. For the CDR3, the DNA is TGTTCCAGCAGCTCCCTATCGGGGGGGATAACTGAAGCTTTCTTT.

The V gene is TRBV11-3, the J gene TRBJ1-2; D not resolved. In germline, CDR1 is SGHNT, CDR2 YENEEA. This CDR3 comprises 14 residues. The V end lost 1 base, the J end lost 2 bases, and 8 bases lay between the germline ends. The CDR3 region is CASSLGPKNYGYTF. The DNA of the CDR3 is TGTGCCAGCAGCTTAGGGCCGAAGAACTATGGCTACACCTTC.

J is TRBJ1-2 and V is TRBV27; no reliable D call. The ends were cut back, 2 bases at V and 0 bases at J, with 10 bases in the middle. The CDR3 loop spans 15 amino acids. Germline values: CDR1 MNHEY, CDR2 SMNVEV (reference sequence). CDR3 in amino acids: CASSLGLGTNYGYTF. The CDR3 region has the DNA TGTGCCAGCAGTTTAGGACTGGGGACTAACTATGGCTACACCTTC.

The chain combines TRBV5-4 with TRBJ1-2; D ambiguous. This CDR3 spans 13 amino acids. The V gene's germline CDR1 is SGHNT and CDR2 YYREEE (reference sequence). V was cut by 0 bases and J by 6 bases, with 9 bases left in between. The CDR3 loop reads CASSLGREDGYTF. CDR3 in DNA: TGTGCCAGCAGCTTGGGGAGGGAAGATGGCTACACCTTC. The whole variable domain, filled in from reference TRBV5-4 and TRBJ1-2, reads ETGVTQSPTHLIKTRGQQVTLRCSSQSGHNTVSWYQQALGQGPQFIFQYYREEENGRGNFPPRFSGLQFPNYSSELNVNALELDDSALYLCASSLGREDGYTFGSGTRLTVV.

The rearrangement links TRBV19 to TRBJ2-7; D might be TRBD1 (7 bases). CDR1 is LNHDA, CDR2 SQIVND, per germline (reference sequence). This CDR3 region has 15 residues. V shed 6 bases and J shed 2 bases, with 17 bases lying between them. The CDR3 loop is CASSSRQGGAYEQYF. The CDR3 DNA sequence: TGTGCCAGTAGCAGCAGGCAGGGGGGAGCCTACGAGCAGTACTTC.

The rearrangement links TRBV7-2 to TRBJ2-2; D call uncertain. CDR3 length equals 15 residues. Per germline, CDR1 SGHTA and CDR2 FQGNSA. Trimming removed 3 bases from V and 2 bases from J, with 10 bases in between. CDR3 sequence (DNA): TGTGCCAGCAGCTTCGGGTCTTTTAACACCGGGGAGCTGTTTTTT. It specifies CASSFGSFNTGELFF.

V usage is TRBV6-1 and J usage is TRBJ1-5; D may be TRBD1 (6 bases). Per the germline V gene, CDR1 is MNHNS and CDR2 is SASEGT. V lost 5 bases and J 3 bases, leaving 11 bases between the germline ends. The CDR3 has 14 amino acids. The CDR3 reads CASSFQGYNQPQHF. The CDR3 bases are TGTGCCAGCAGTTTTCAGGGGTACAATCAGCCCCAGCATTTT.

This chain joins TRBV6-1 and TRBJ2-2, with 7 positions matching TRBD2. After removal of 6 bases from V and 1 base from J, the junction contained 5 bases not matched to a gene. CDR3 size: 15 residues. Germline CDR1 reads MNHNS; CDR2 reads SASEGT. CDR3 loop: CASRISGRNTGELFF. In DNA form, the CDR3 reads TGTGCCAGCAGGATTAGCGGGCGGAACACCGGGGAGCTGTTTTTT.